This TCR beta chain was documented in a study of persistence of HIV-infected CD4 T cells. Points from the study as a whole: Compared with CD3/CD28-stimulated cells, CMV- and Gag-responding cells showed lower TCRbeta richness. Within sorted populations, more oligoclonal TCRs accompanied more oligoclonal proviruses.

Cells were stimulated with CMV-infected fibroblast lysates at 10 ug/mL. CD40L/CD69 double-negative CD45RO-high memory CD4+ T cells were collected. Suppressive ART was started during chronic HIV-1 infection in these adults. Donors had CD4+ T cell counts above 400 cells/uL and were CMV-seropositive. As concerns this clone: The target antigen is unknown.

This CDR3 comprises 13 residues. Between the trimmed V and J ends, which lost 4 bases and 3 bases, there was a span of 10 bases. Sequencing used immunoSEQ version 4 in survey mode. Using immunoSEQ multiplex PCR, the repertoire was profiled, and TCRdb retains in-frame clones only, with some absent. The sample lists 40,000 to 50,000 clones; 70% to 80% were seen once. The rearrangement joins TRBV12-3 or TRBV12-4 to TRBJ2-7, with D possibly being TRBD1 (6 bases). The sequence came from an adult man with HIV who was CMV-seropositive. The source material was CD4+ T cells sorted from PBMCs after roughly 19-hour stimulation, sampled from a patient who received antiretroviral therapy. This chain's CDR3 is CASSSGQFYEQYF. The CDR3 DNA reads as TGTGCCAGCAGTTCCGGACAGTTCTACGAGCAGTACTTC.